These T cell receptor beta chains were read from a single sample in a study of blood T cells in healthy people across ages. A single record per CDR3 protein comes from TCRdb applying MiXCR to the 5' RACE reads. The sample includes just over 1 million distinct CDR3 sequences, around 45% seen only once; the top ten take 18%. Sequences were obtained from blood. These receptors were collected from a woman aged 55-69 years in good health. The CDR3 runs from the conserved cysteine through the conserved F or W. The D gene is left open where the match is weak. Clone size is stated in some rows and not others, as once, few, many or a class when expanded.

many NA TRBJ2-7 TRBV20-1 TGCAGTACCGACTGGAAAACCACCTACGAGCAGTACTTC CSTDWKTTYEQYF
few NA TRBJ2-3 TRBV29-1 TGCAGCGTACTTTACACAGATACGCAGTATTTT CSVLYTDTQYF
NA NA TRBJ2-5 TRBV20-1 TGCAGTGCTGGAATGGTAGCGGCAGGGGGAGAGACCCAGTACTTC CSAGMVAAGGETQYF
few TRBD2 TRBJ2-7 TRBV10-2 TGCGCCAGCAGTGAGCCGGGGGGGCGGAGCTCCTACGAGCAGTACTTC CASSEPGGRSSYEQYF
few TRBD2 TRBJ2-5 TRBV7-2 TGTGCCAGCAGCCGTTCAGCTAGCGGGAGGGCCTTTGGGACCCAGTACTTC CASSRSASGRAFGTQYF
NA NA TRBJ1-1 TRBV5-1 TGCGCCAGCAGCTTGGATGTATCCAACACTGAAGCTTTCTTT CASSLDVSNTEAFF
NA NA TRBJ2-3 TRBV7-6 TGTGCCAGCAGCTTAGCGCTGGGGATGGGCACAGATACGCAGTATTTT CASSLALGMGTDTQYF
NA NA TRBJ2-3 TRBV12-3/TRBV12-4 TGTGCCAGCAGTTCGGGACGGGCAAAGCCTAGCACAGATACGCAGTATTTT CASSSGRAKPSTDTQYF
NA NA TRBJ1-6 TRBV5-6 TGTGCCAGCAGCCTGAACCGGGGGCCAGGGGATTCACCCCTCCACTTT CASSLNRGPGDSPLHF
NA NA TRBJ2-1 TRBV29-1 TGCAGCGCTGAAGCCGGGACCCGCGTATCCTGGAGGAATGAGCAGTTCTTC CSAEAGTRVSWRNEQFF
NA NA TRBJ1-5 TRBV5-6 TGTGCCAGCAGCATCCACGCCTCCTATCAGCCCCAGCATTTT CASSIHASYQPQHF
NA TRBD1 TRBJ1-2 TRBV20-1 TGCAGTGCTAGAGAGTGGGGACAGGGCAGGAACTATGGCTACACCTTC CSAREWGQGRNYGYTF
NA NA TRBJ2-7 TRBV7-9 TGTGCCAGCAGCTCAGCCCGGGGGATGTACGAGCAGTACTTC CASSSARGMYEQYF
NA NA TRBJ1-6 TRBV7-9 TGTGCCAGCAGCAAAACGGGGGTGGGTTCACCCCTCCACTTT CASSKTGVGSPLHF
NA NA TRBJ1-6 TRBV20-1 TGCAGTGCTAGTGAACAGGGAAATTCACCCCTCCACTTT CSASEQGNSPLHF
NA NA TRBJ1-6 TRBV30 TGTGCCTGGAGACCGGGACCAAATTCACCCCTCCACTTT CAWRPGPNSPLHF
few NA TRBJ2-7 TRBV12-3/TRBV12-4 TGTGCCAGCAGCCCGGGGGGCGGGAGAGGTGGCGAGCAGTACTTC CASSPGGGRGGEQYF
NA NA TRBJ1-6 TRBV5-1 TGCGCCAGCAGGGAATCCGGGGATTCACCCCTCCACTTT CASRESGDSPLHF
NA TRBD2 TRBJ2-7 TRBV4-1 TGCGCCAGCAGCCGTACCGGACTAGCGGACTCCTACGAGCAGTACTTC CASSRTGLADSYEQYF
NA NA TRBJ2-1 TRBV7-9 TGTGCCAGCACCACGATCGGGCCTTCCTACAATGAGCAGTTCTTC CASTTIGPSYNEQFF
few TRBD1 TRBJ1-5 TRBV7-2 TGTGCCAGCAGCCCCTCCGACAGGGCGAATCAGCCCCAGCATTTT CASSPSDRANQPQHF
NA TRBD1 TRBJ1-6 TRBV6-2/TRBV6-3 TGTGCCAGCAGTCCGGGACAGCCCGTCTATAATTCACCCCTCCACTTT CASSPGQPVYNSPLHF
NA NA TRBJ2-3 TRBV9 TGTGCCAGCAGCTCGGTAGCGGTTAGCACAGATACGCAGTATTTT CASSSVAVSTDTQYF
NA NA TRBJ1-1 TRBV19 TGTGCCAGTAGTCAAGACGGCCAGGAGAACACTGAAGCTTTCTTT CASSQDGQENTEAFF
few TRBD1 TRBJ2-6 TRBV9 TGTGCCAGCAGCACCCGGACAGGGGGCAACGGGGCCAACGTCCTGACTTTC CASSTRTGGNGANVLTF
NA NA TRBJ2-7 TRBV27 TGTGCCAGCCATGGGGCAGGGGCGGAGGAGCAGTACTTC CASHGAGAEEQYF
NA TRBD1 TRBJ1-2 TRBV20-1 TGCACAACCCCCACAACACAGGGGGTTAACTATGGCTACACCTTC CTTPTTQGVNYGYTF
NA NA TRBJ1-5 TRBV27 TGTGCCAGCAGTTTTGGGGGCGGGGGACATCCTGGACAGCCCCAGCATTTT CASSFGGGGHPGQPQHF
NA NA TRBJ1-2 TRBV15 TGTGCCACCAGCAGAGATGCAGAGACCACCTACACCTTC CATSRDAETTYTF
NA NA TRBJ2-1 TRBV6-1 TGTGCCAGCAGTGAAAACATTATCACTAGGAACAATGAGCAGTTCTTC CASSENIITRNNEQFF
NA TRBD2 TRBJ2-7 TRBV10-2 TGCGCCAGCACCTTAGCGCTCGGGACTAGCGGCCCGAGCTCCTACGAGCAGTACTTC CASTLALGTSGPSSYEQYF
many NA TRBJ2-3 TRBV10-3 TGTGCCATCCTTGAGCGCGGCCCCACAGATACGCAGTATTTT CAILERGPTDTQYF
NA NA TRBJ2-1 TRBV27 TGTGCCAGCAGTTCTGCCGGGACCCGCTCACGGAATGAGCAGTTCTTC CASSSAGTRSRNEQFF
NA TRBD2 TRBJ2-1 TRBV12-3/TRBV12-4 TGTGCCAGCAGTTGGACTAGCGGGGGAGGCAATGAGCAGTTCTTC CASSWTSGGGNEQFF
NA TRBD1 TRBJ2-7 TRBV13 TGTGCCAGCAGCTTAGAGGGACAGAAAAGCCCCTACGAGCAGTACTTC CASSLEGQKSPYEQYF
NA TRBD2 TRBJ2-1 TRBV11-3 TGTGCCAGCAGCCCAAGCGGGGGGAACTACAATGAGCAGTTCTTC CASSPSGGNYNEQFF
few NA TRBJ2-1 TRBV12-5 TGTGCTAGTGGTTTGAGTCCCCCCCCGGCGAATGAGCAGTTCTTC CASGLSPPPANEQFF
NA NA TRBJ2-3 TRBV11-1 TGTGCCAGCAGCTTACGTAGCGGAGCCCACACAGATACGCAGTATTTT CASSLRSGAHTDTQYF
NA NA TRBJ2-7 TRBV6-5 TGTGCCAGCAGTCCATACACCGGGACAAGCTACAATGAGCAGTACTTC CASSPYTGTSYNEQYF
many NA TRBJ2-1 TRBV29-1 TGCAGCGCCGTGGGACACTCGAGCTCCTACAATGAGCAGTTCTTC CSAVGHSSSYNEQFF
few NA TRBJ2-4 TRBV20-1 TGCAGTGCTAGAGGTCTCCCGGGTGAGCAGTACTTC CSARGLPGEQYF
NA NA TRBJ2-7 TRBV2 TGTGCCAGCAGTCCGTTAGTCCCCGAGCAGTACTTC CASSPLVPEQYF
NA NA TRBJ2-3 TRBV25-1 TGTGCCAGCAGTGACAACCGGCGGGGCGGGACAGATACGCAGTATTTT CASSDNRRGGTDTQYF
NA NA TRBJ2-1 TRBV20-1 TGCAGTGCTAGAACTGGTACCTCTCCTCTCTACGAGCAGTTCTTC CSARTGTSPLYEQFF
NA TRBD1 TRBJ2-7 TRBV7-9 TGTGCCAGCATCCCGGACAGGACCTACGAGCAGTACTTC CASIPDRTYEQYF
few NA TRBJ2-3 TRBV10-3 TGTGCCATCAGCAGACTGGACGATACGCAGTATTTT CAISRLDDTQYF